The rows below give T cell receptor beta chains drawn from one sample of a study of identical twins. TCRdb used MiXCR to reprocess the 5' RACE reads, holding one entry per CDR3 protein. Of about 490,000 distinct CDR3 sequences in the sample, about 16% were seen once. In addition, the sample was reused for a study of yellow fever vaccine responses in identical twins.

The sequencing input was CD4+ T cells sorted from blood. These receptors all come from a woman under 30 in good health. The CDR3 runs from the conserved cysteine through the conserved F or W. The D gene is left open where the match is weak. Only some rows state a clone size, as once, few, many or a class for expanded clones.

d_gene	abundance	v_gene	j_gene	CDR3aa	CDR3nt
-	once	TRBV7-8	TRBJ2-1	CASSSRGVDQFF	TGTGCCAGCAGCTCCCGAGGGGTAGATCAGTTCTTC
-	-	TRBV12-3/TRBV12-4	TRBJ1-5	CASSPGRENQPQHF	TGTGCCAGCAGTCCAGGACGGGAAAATCAGCCCCAGCATTTT
TRBD1	few	TRBV12-3/TRBV12-4	TRBJ1-2	CASSRDPDRDGYTF	TGTGCCAGCAGTCGAGATCCAGACAGGGATGGCTACACCTTC
-	many	TRBV10-3	TRBJ1-1	CAIRGPNTEAFF	TGTGCCATCAGGGGACCAAACACTGAAGCTTTCTTT
-	-	TRBV5-1	TRBJ2-1	CASSLEVLGNEQFF	TGCGCCAGCAGCTTGGAGGTGCTGGGGAATGAGCAGTTCTTC
-	-	TRBV6-1	TRBJ1-5	CASSEEQPQHF	TGTGCCAGCAGTGAAGAACAGCCCCAGCATTTT
-	few	TRBV12-3/TRBV12-4	TRBJ1-2	CASSLRPGSNYGYTF	TGTGCCAGCAGTTTAAGGCCAGGATCTAACTATGGCTACACCTTC
TRBD1	-	TRBV28	TRBJ2-1	CASRSDRGPYNEQFF	TGTGCCAGCAGATCTGACAGGGGACCTTACAATGAGCAGTTCTTC
-	-	TRBV14	TRBJ1-2	CASSQAVVGGGYTF	TGTGCCAGCAGCCAAGCGGTTGTGGGAGGCGGCTACACCTTC
-	-	TRBV20-1	TRBJ2-2	CSASFGAGATGELFF	TGCAGTGCTAGCTTTGGGGCGGGGGCCACCGGGGAGCTGTTTTTT
TRBD2	few	TRBV7-6	TRBJ2-5	CASGWGGAETQYF	TGTGCCAGCGGTTGGGGAGGGGCGGAGACCCAGTACTTC
-	few	TRBV12-3/TRBV12-4	TRBJ1-2	CASSFSRDYGYTF	TGTGCCAGCAGTTTCAGCAGGGACTATGGCTACACCTTC
-	few	TRBV5-1	TRBJ1-1	CASSFGQGTIMNTEAFF	TGCGCCAGCAGCTTTGGCCAGGGCACGATAATGAACACTGAAGCTTTCTTT
-	-	TRBV12-3/TRBV12-4	TRBJ1-3	CACSPRMAESLSGNTIYF	TGTGCCTGCAGCCCTCGGATGGCAGAGAGCCTCTCTGGAAACACCATATATTTT
-	few	TRBV5-1	TRBJ1-2	CASSPGAPNYGYTF	TGCGCCAGCAGTCCTGGGGCCCCTAACTATGGCTACACCTTC